This TCR beta chain was profiled in a study of T cells in Graves' hyperthyroidism and ophthalmopathy. Authors of the study amplified TCR beta CDR3 regions from RNA transcripts. Researchers ran a first-round RT-PCR on the TCR CDR3 using the HTBI primer set. MiXCR was run by TCRdb on the multiplex PCR reads, yielding one entry per CDR3 protein. The sample lists hundreds of thousands of distinct CDR3 sequences, over 35% occurring once. The V and J ends lost 4 bases and 5 bases respectively, with 12 bases between them. The germline V gene has CDR1 LNHDA and CDR2 SQIVND (reference sequence). The CDR3 is made up of 14 amino acids. This clonotype has a count of ten or more. Patients between 18 and 65 years old had hyperthyroidism, newly diagnosed and lasting under 2 months. Lactation, pregnancy, other autoimmune disease or uncontrolled infection led to exclusion of patients. A roughly 9.7 ml volume of fresh peripheral blood provided the PBMCs.

The clonotype originates from a man younger than 30 with Graves' hyperthyroidism. Sequenced: blood. The J gene is TRBJ1-5, the V gene TRBV19; maybe TRBD1 (6 bases). In nucleotides, the CDR3 is TGTGCCAGTAGTAGGGGCAGGGGAGATCAGCCCCAGCATTTT. It is translated as CASSRGRGDQPQHF.